This TCR beta chain is drawn from a study of identical twins. Overall study results and limits: Out-of-frame alpha sequences shared between twins exhibited an excess of low generation probability. Insertions were fewer in abundant cord blood beta clonotypes, whereas memory repertoires showed none of this pattern. Diverse VJ usage suggested most zero-insertion clonotypes were not invariant T cells.

Unique molecular identifiers were present on the cDNA, which also gained a universal primer site by template switching. TCRdb recomputed calls from the 5' RACE reads with MiXCR, one row per CDR3 protein. This table holds some 500,000 distinct CDR3 sequences, roughly 9.5% found once. Worth noting for this clonotype: Its target is not known.

CDR3 length equals 17 residues. Germline trimming cut 2 bases from V and 4 bases from J; bases unmatched to any gene: 5. The germline V gene has CDR1 SGHRS and CDR2 YFSETQ. Another study also made use of these data, one on yellow fever vaccine responses in identical twins.

The source material was PBMCs. V is TRBV5-1 and J is TRBJ2-3, with 15 bases that match TRBD2. The clonotype was recovered from a woman aged 18 to 35 in good health. The CDR3 DNA follows: TGCGCCAGCAGCTTACCGGGACTAGCGGGAGGCTCAGATACGCAGTATTTT. Its protein is CASSLPGLAGGSDTQYF.